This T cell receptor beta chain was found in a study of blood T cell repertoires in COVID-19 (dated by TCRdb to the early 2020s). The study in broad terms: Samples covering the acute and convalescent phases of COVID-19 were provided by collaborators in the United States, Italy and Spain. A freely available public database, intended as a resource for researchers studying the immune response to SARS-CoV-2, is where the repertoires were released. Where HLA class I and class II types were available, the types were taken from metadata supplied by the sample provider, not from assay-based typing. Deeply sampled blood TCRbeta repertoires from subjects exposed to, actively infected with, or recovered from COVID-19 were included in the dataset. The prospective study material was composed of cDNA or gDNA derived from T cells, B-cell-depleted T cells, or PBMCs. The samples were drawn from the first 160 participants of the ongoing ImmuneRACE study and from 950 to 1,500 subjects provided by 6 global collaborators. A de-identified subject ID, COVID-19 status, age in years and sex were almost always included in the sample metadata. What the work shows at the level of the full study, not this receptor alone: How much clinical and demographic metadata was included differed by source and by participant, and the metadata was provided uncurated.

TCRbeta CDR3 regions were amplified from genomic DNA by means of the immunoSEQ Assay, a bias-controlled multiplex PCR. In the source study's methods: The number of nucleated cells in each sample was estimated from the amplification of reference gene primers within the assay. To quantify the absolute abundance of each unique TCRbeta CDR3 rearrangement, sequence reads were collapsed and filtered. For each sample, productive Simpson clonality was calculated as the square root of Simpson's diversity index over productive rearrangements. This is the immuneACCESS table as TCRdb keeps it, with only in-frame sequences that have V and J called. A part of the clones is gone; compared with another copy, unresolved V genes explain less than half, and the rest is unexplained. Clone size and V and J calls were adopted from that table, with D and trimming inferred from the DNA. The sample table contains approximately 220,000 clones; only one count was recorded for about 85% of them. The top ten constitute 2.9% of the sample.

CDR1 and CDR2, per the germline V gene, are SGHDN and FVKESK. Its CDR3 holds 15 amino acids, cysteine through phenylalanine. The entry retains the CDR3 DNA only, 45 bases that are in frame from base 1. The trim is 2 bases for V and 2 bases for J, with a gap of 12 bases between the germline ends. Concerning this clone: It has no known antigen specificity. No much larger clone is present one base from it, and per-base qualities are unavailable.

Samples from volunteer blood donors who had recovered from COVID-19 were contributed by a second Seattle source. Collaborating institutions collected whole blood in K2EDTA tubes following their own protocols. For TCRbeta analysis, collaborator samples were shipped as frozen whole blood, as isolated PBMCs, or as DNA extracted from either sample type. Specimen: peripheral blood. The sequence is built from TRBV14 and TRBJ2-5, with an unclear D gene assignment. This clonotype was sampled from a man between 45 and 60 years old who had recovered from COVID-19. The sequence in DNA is TGTGCCAGCAGCCAACAGAACACCATACAAGAGACCCAGTACTTC. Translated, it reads CASSQQNTIQETQYF.